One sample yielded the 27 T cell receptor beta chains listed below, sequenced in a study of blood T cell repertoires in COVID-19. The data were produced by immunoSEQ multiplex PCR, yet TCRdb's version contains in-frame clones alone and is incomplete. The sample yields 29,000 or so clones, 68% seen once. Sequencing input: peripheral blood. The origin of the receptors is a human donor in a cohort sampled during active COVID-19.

The CDR3: CASSTPEGYGYTF. CDR3 nucleotides: TGTGCCAGCAGCACTCCTGAGGGCTATGGCTACACCTTC. The chain combines TRBV21-1 with TRBJ1-2. TRBV21-1 is designated a pseudogene. This CDR3 is built from 13 residues.

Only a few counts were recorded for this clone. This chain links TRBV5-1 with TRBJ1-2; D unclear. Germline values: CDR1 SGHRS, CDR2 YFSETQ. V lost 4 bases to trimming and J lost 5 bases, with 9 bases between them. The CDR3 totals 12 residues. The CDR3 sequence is CASSAGVYGYTF. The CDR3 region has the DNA TGCGCCAGCAGCGCGGGAGTGTATGGCTACACCTTC. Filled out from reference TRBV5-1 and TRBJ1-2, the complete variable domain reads KAGVTQTPRYLIKTRGQQVTLSCSPISGHRSVSWYQQTPGQGLQFLFEYFSETQRNKGNFPGRFSGRQFSNSRSEMNVSTLELGDSALYLCASSAGVYGYTFGSGTRLTVV.

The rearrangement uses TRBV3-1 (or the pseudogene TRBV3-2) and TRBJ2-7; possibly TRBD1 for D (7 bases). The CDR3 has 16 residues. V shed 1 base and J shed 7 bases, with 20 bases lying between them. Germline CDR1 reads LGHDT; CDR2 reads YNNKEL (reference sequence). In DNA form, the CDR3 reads TGTGCCAGCAGCCAAGGTCGTTTGTGGAGGGGGCAAGAGCAGTACTTC. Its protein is CASSQGRLWRGQEQYF.

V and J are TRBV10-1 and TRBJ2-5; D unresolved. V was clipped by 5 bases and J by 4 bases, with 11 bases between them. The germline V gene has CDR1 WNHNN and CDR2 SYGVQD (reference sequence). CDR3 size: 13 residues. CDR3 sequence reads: CASSITVGETQYF. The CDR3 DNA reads TGCGCCAGCAGTATCACCGTCGGAGAGACCCAGTACTTC.

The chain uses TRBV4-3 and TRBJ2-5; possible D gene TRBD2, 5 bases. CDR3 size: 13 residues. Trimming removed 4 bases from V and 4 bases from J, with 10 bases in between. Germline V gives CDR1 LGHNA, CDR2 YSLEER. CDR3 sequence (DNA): TGCGCCAGCAGCCCCGGCGAGGGAGAGACCCAGTACTTC. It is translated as CASSPGEGETQYF.

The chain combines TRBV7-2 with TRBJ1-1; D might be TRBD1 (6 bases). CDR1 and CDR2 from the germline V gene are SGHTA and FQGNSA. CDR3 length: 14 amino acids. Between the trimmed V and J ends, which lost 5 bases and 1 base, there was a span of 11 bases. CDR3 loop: CASSVTGKNTEAFF. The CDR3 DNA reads TGTGCCAGCAGCGTTACAGGGAAGAACACTGAAGCTTTCTTT.

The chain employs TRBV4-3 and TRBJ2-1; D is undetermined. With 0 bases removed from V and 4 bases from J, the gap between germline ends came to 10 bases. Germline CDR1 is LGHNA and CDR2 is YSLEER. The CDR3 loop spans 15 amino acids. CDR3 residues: CASSQESSGYNEQFF. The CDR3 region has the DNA TGCGCCAGCAGCCAAGAAAGTTCCGGGTACAATGAGCAGTTCTTC.

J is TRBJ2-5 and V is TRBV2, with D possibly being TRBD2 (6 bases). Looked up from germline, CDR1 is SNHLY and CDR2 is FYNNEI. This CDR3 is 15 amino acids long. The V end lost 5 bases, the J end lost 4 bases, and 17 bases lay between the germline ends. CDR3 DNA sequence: TGTGCCAGCAGTTTAGAGGTTACCGGGGGAGAGACCCAGTACTTC. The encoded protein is CASSLEVTGGETQYF.

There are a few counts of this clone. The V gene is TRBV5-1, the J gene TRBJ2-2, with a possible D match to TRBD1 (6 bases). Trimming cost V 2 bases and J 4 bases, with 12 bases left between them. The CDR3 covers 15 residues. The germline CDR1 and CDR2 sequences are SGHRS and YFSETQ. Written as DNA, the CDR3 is TGCGCCAGCAGCTTACAGGGTCCCAGCACCGGGGAGCTGTTTTTT. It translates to CASSLQGPSTGELFF.

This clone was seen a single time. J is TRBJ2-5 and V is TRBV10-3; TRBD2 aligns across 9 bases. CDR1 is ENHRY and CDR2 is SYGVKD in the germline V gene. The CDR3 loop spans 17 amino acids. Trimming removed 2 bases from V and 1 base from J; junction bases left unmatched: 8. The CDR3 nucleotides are TGTGCCATCAGTGAGGCGGGAGGGCCCGGGTCCCAAGAGACCCAGTACTTC. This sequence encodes CAISEAGGPGSQETQYF.

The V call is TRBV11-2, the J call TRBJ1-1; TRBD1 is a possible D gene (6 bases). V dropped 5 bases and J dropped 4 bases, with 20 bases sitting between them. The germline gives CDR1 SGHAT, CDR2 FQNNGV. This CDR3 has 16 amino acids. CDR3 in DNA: TGTGCCAGCAGCCCGAGGGGGGGGCGCGGGGGCACTGAAGCTTTCTTT. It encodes CASSPRGGRGGTEAFF.

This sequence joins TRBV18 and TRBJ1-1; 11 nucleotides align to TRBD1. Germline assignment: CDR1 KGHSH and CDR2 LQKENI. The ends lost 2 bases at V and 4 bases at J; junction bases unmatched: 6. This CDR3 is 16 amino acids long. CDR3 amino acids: CASSPWTGGKSTEAFF. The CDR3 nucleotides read TGTGCCAGCTCACCATGGACAGGGGGCAAGAGCACTGAAGCTTTCTTT.

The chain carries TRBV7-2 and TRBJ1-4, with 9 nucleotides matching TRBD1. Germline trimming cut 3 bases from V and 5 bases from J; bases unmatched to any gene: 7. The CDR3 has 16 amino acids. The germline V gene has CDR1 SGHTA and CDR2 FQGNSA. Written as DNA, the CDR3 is TGTGCCAGCAGCTTTCGGACAGGGGAAAAGAATGAAAAACTGTTTTTT. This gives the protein CASSFRTGEKNEKLFF. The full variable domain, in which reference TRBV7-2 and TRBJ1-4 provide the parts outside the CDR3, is GAGVSQSPSNKVTEKGKDVELRCDPISGHTALYWYRQSLGQGLEFLIYFQGNSAPDKSGLPSDRFSAERTGGSVSTLTIQRTQQEDSAVYLCASSFRTGEKNEKLFFGSGTQLSVL.

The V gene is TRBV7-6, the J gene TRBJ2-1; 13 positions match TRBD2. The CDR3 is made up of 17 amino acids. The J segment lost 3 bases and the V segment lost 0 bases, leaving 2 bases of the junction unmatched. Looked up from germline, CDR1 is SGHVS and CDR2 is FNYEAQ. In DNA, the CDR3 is TGTGCCAGCAGCTTAGCGGGACTAGCGGGATTCTACAATGAGCAGTTCTTC. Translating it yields CASSLAGLAGFYNEQFF.

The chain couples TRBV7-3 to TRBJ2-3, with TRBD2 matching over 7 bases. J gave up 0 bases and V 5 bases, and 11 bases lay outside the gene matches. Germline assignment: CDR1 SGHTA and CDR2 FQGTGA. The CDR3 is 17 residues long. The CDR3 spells CASSGTLSGHSTDTQYF. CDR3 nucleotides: TGTGCCAGCAGCGGGACGCTTAGCGGGCATAGCACAGATACGCAGTATTTT.

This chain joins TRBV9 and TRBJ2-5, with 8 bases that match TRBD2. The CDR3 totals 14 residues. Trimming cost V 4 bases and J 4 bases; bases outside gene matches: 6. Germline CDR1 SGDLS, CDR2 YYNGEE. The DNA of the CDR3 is TGTGCCAGCAGCATTAGCGGGGTGGGAGAGACCCAGTACTTC. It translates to CASSISGVGETQYF. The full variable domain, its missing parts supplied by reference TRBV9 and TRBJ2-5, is DSGVTQTPKHLITATGQRVTLRCSPRSGDLSVYWYQQSLDQGLQFLIQYYNGEERAKGNILERFSAQQFPDLHSELNLSSLELGDSALYFCASSISGVGETQYFGPGTRLLVL.

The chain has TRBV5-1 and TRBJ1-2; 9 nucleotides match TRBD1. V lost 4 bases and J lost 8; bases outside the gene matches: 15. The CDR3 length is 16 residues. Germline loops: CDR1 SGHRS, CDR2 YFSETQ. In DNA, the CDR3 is TGCGCCAGCAGCCCTTCGGTCGTGACAGGGGGAGAAGGCTACACCTTC. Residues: CASSPSVVTGGEGYTF.

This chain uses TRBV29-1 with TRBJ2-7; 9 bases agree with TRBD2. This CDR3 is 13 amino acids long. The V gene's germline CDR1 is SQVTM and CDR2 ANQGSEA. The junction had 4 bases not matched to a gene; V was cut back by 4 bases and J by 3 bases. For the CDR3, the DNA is TGCAGCGTTGCACGCGGGGGGGGCTACGAGCAGTACTTC. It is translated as CSVARGGGYEQYF.

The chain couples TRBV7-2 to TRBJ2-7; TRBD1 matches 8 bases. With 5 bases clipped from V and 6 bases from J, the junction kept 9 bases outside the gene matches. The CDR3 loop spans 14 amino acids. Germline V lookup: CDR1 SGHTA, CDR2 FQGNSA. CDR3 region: CASSVGQGVGEQYF. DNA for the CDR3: TGTGCCAGCAGCGTCGGACAGGGAGTAGGCGAGCAGTACTTC.

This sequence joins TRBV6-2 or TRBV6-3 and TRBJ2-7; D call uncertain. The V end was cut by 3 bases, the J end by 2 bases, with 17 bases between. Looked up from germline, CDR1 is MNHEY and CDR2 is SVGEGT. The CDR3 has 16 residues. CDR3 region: CASSYHGNLVPYEQYF. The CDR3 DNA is TGTGCCAGCAGTTATCATGGCAATCTCGTTCCCTACGAGCAGTACTTC.

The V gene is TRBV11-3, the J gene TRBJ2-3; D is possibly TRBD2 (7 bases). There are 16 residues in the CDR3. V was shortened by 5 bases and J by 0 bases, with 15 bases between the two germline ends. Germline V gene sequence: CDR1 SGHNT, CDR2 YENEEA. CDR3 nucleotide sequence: TGTGCCAGCAGCCCGGGAAGGGGGGGAAGCACAGATACGCAGTATTTT. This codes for CASSPGRGGSTDTQYF. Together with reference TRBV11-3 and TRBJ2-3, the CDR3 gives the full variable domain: EAGVVQSPRYKIIEKKQPVAFWCNPISGHNTLYWYLQNLGQGPELLIRYENEEAVDDSQLPKDRFSAERLKGVDSTLKIQPAELGDSAVYLCASSPGRGGSTDTQYFGPGTRLTVL.

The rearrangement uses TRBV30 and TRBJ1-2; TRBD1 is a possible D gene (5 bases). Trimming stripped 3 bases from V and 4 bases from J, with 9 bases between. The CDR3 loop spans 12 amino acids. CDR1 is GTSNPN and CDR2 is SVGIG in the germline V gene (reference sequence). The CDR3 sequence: CAWSPQGYGYTF. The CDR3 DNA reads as TGTGCCTGGAGCCCCCAGGGCTATGGCTACACCTTC.

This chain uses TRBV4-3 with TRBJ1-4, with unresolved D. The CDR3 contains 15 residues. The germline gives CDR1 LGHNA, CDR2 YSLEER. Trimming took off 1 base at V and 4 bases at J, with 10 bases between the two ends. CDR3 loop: CASSQGQDFNEKLFF. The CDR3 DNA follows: TGCGCCAGCAGCCAAGGGCAGGACTTTAATGAAAAACTGTTTTTT.

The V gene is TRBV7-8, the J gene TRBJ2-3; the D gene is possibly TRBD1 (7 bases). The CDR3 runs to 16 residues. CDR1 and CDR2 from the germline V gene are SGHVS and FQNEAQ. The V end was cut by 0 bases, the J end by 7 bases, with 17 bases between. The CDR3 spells CASSLARGGGLYTQYF. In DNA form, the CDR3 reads TGTGCCAGCAGCTTAGCGCGTGGAGGGGGCTTATATACGCAGTATTTT.

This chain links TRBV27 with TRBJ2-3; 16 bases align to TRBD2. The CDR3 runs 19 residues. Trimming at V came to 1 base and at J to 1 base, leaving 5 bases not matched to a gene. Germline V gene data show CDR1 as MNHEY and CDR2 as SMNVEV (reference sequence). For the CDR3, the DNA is TGTGCCAGCAGTTTATGGGGACTAGCGGGGGGGAGGGGCACAGATACGCAGTATTTT. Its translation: CASSLWGLAGGRGTDTQYF.

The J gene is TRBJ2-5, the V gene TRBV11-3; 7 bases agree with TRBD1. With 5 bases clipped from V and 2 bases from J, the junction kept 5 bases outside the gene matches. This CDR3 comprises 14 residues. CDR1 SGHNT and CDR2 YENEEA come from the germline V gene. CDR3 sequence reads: CASSRPGQQETQYF. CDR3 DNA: TGTGCCAGCAGCCGGCCGGGACAGCAAGAGACCCAGTACTTC.

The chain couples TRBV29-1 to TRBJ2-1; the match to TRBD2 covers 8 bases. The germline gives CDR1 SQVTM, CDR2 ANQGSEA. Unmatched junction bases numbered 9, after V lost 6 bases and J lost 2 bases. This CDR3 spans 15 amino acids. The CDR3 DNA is TGCAGCGTAGTTAGCGGGATAACACCCTACAATGAGCAGTTCTTC. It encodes CSVVSGITPYNEQFF.